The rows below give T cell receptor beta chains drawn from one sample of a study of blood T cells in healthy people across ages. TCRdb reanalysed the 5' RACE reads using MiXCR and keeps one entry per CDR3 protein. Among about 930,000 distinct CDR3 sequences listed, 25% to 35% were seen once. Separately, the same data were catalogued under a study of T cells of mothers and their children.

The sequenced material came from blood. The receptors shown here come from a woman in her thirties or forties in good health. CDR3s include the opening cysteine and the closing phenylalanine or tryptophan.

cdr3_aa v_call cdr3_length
CASSPGGGASETQYF TRBV18 15
CASSLASTGQENTEAFF TRBV5-6 17
CASSYSGTGWTQYF TRBV5-1 14
CASSPGGPETQYF TRBV7-3 13
CAIRDRARRELFF TRBV10-3 13
CASSTDTPEAFF TRBV9 12
CASTPGGTPTYEQYF TRBV28 15
CASSPTGAPDTQYF TRBV3-1 14
CASSTSSGSTYNEQFF TRBV5-1 16
CASSPLAGFTEAFF TRBV7-2 14
CASSYNPSTDTQYF TRBV6-5 14
CASSLLGSLDTQYF TRBV5-6 14
CSAGGWDTGELFF TRBV29-1 13
CASSKGQSRGTQYF TRBV9 14
CASSETSGYTDTQYF TRBV2 15
CASSYQGTGEAFF TRBV7-2 13
CASSQDYIRAGDNEQFF TRBV14 17
CASSLQGARSVNQETQYF TRBV28 18
CASSFTRNMNTEAFF TRBV28 15
CSAGVLADKSRYNEQFF TRBV20-1 17
CASSLRRDLREQFF TRBV12-3/TRBV12-4 14
CASSPEGALLYNEQFF TRBV7-2 16
CASSLVTSGVKNIQYF TRBV7-2 16
CASSPRDTSGANVLTF TRBV3-1 16
CASRRLAGPLSTDAQYF TRBV7-7 17
CASSVGFRGPTGAQYF TRBV9 16
CASSVTGSEQYF TRBV3-1 12
CATSRDPGGLKAFF TRBV15 14
CSPGFNYGYTF TRBV20-1 11
CASSGGDTLNTEAFF TRBV5-1 15
CASSSGTEFRELFF TRBV6-5 14
CASSQETYYGVPSTDTQYF TRBV3-1 19
CASRSIAGGTGELFF TRBV5-1 15
CASSRRHRVHEQYF TRBV21-1 14
CASSPGAGRGYEQYF TRBV12-3/TRBV12-4 15
CASGTGLAAYEQYF TRBV11-2 14
CASSLGYTEAFF TRBV28 12
CASSSLPTQVNTEAFF TRBV6-2/TRBV6-3 16
CASSLVGRGVGETQYF TRBV5-6 16
CSAEGAPGEQYF TRBV29-1 12
CASSLARLDGELFF TRBV7-2 14
CSAIPGGGNTDTQYF TRBV20-1 15
CASSINLDNYGYTF TRBV6-1 14
CASGTAGGDHGYTF TRBV5-1 14
CAISEPTYEQYF TRBV10-3 12
CASSLAGVVYNEQFF TRBV5-5 15
CASSYKGDNYGYTF TRBV27 14
CASSLERGWAQYF TRBV27 13
CASSLGGQGNYEQYF TRBV5-1 15
CASSSGGQVIAKNIQYF TRBV12-3/TRBV12-4 17
CASSSTGDRGELFF TRBV6-6 14
CASIGGFGNTIYF TRBV28 13
CSARQLGEQYF TRBV20-1 11